A selection of T cell receptor beta chains follows, all from one sample in a study of CD8 T cell repertoires and HIV-1 epitope variants. Profiled with immunoSEQ multiplex PCR; TCRdb holds only in-frame clones, not every one. Of almost 6,000 clones in the sample, around 70% were seen once. Their antigens are not known. Sequenced: cultured CD8+ T cells derived from PBMCs. These receptors all come from a male donor with HIV. Each CDR3 is given with its conserved first and last residue. D genes are given only for firm matches. Expanded clones get a size class; other rows say once, few or many, or leave the size out.

abundance	j_gene	d_gene	v_gene	CDR3aa	CDR3nt
-	TRBJ2-3	-	TRBV6-1	CASSDGQGNTDTQYF	TGTGCCAGCAGTGACGGCCAGGGAAACACAGATACGCAGTATTTT
-	TRBJ1-4	-	TRBV9	CASSGTGTGNEKLFF	TGTGCCAGCAGCGGCACCGGGACTGGTAATGAAAAACTGTTTTTT
once	TRBJ2-3	TRBD1	TRBV6-1	CASSDSGQTLDTQYF	TGTGCCAGCAGTGACTCGGGACAGACCTTGGATACGCAGTATTTT
-	TRBJ2-3	-	TRBV9	CASSASGDTQYF	TGTGCCAGCAGCGCTTCAGGGGATACGCAGTATTTT
once	TRBJ2-7	-	TRBV7-9	CASSLEETYEQYF	TGTGCCAGCAGCTTAGAGGAAACCTACGAGCAGTACTTC
few	TRBJ1-1	-	TRBV4-1	CASSQDVGQGNTEAFF	TGCGCCAGCAGCCAAGATGTTGGGCAGGGGAACACTGAAGCTTTCTTT
-	TRBJ2-7	-	TRBV29-1	CSVGVSGYEQYF	TGCAGCGTTGGGGTTAGCGGATACGAGCAGTACTTC
-	TRBJ2-7	-	TRBV15	CATSDRVSYEQYF	TGTGCCACCAGCGATAGGGTCTCCTACGAGCAGTACTTC
-	TRBJ1-2	-	TRBV5-1	CASSAITGLGGYTF	TGCGCCAGCAGCGCGATAACAGGGCTGGGTGGCTACACCTTC
few	TRBJ1-5	-	TRBV27	CASSLRGDNQPQHF	TGTGCCAGCAGTTTAAGGGGAGACAATCAGCCCCAGCATTTT
-	TRBJ2-2	-	TRBV7-9	CASPPWGDTGELFF	TGTGCCAGCCCCCCTTGGGGGGACACCGGGGAGCTGTTTTTT
few	TRBJ2-7	TRBD1	TRBV6-5	CASSYSTPDRDGQYF	TGTGCCAGCAGTTACTCGACCCCCGACAGGGACGGGCAGTACTTC
-	TRBJ1-5	-	TRBV28	CASSFRDQPQHF	TGTGCCAGCAGTTTTAGGGACCAGCCCCAGCATTTT
once	TRBJ2-7	-	TRBV29-1	CSALGRRGLGEQYF	TGCAGCGCCCTCGGAAGAAGGGGTTTAGGCGAGCAGTACTTC
-	TRBJ1-4	-	TRBV5-6	CASSWGAANEKLFF	TGTGCCAGCAGCTGGGGGGCCGCGAATGAAAAACTGTTTTTT
-	TRBJ2-2	-	TRBV6-5	CASRLGANTGELFF	TGTGCCAGCAGACTGGGAGCAAACACCGGGGAGCTGTTTTTT
-	TRBJ1-6	-	TRBV2	CASSPDMPSSYNSPLHF	TGTGCCAGCAGTCCAGACATGCCGAGCTCCTATAATTCACCCCTCCACTTT
-	TRBJ2-2	-	TRBV28	CASSKRRTANTGELFF	TGTGCCAGCAGTAAACGCAGGACAGCGAACACCGGGGAGCTGTTTTTT
-	TRBJ2-3	TRBD2	TRBV7-6	CASSPLLAGVALTSTDTQYF	TGTGCCAGCAGCCCTCTACTAGCGGGAGTCGCGTTGACTAGCACAGATACGCAGTATTTT
once	TRBJ1-2	-	TRBV30	CAWRQDYGYTF	TGTGCCTGGAGGCAGGATTATGGCTACACCTTC
-	TRBJ2-2	TRBD1	TRBV6-6	CASSLTGGRSGELFF	TGTGCCAGCAGTTTGACAGGGGGCAGGAGCGGGGAGCTGTTTTTT
few	TRBJ1-2	TRBD1	TRBV6-5	CASSSSQGADYGYTF	TGTGCCAGCAGTTCTTCACAGGGGGCTGACTATGGCTACACCTTC
few	TRBJ2-5	-	TRBV5-1	CASSLDLFEETQYF	TGCGCCAGCAGCTTGGATCTGTTTGAAGAGACCCAGTACTTC
few	TRBJ1-5	-	TRBV5-6	CASSSIDQPQHF	TGTGCCAGCAGCTCAATAGATCAGCCCCAGCATTTT
few	TRBJ2-3	TRBD2	TRBV5-4	CASSLTAGVDTQYF	TGTGCCAGCAGCTTAACAGCGGGGGTAGATACGCAGTATTTT